This TCR beta chain derives from a study of blood T cell repertoires in COVID-19. Study details: Sources were T cells, B-cell-depleted T cells, or PBMCs; the material itself was cDNA or gDNA.

Germline V gene data show CDR1 as SGHTA and CDR2 as FQGNSA. J was trimmed by 0 bases and V by 5 bases; bases with no gene match: 3. This CDR3 spans 15 amino acids. Sequencing was performed with immunoSEQ multiplex PCR; in TCRdb, only in-frame clones are kept and a portion is missing. The sample lists about 45,000 clones; 80% to 90% were seen once. The chain recombines TRBV7-2 with TRBJ2-1; 8 bases are a match to TRBD2. The receptor comes from a human donor in a cohort sampled during active COVID-19. The specimen sequenced was peripheral blood. The CDR3 loop reads CASSTGTSSYNEQFF. The CDR3 DNA sequence: TGTGCCAGCAGCACCGGGACTAGCTCCTACAATGAGCAGTTCTTC.